This passage covers 22 T cell receptor beta chains from one sample sequenced in a study of T cells after posttransplantation cyclophosphamide. Assay used: immunoSEQ multiplex PCR; TCRdb lists only in-frame clones, some missing. The table shows about 28,000 clones, with approximately 90% occurring only once. The sequencing sample was made of PBMCs. These receptors were collected from a man aged 45-65 years.

The count of this clone is one. The chain employs TRBV28 and TRBJ2-7, with TRBD2 identical over 11 bases. Germline V gene sequence: CDR1 MDHEN, CDR2 SYDVKM. J gave up 7 bases and V 5 bases, and 4 bases lay outside the gene matches. The CDR3 has 13 amino acids. This CDR3 is CASSVAGGQEQYF. In DNA form, the CDR3 reads TGTGCCAGCAGTGTAGCGGGGGGGCAGGAGCAGTACTTC. Looking up the rest from reference TRBV28 and TRBJ2-7 gives the full variable domain: DVKVTQSSRYLVKRTGEKVFLECVQDMDHENMFWYRQDPGLGLRLIYFSYDVKMKEKGDIPEGYSVSREKKERFSLILESASTNQTSMYLCASSVAGGQEQYFGPGTRLTVT.

The V gene is TRBV27, the J gene TRBJ2-7; D might be TRBD1 (7 bases). From germline, CDR1 is MNHEY and CDR2 SMNVEV (reference sequence). CDR3 size: 15 residues. The ends were cut back, 4 bases at V and 2 bases at J, with 15 bases in the middle. The CDR3 spells CASSYRQGGPYEQYF. As DNA, the CDR3 is TGTGCCAGCAGTTACAGACAGGGAGGACCCTACGAGCAGTACTTC.

The genes are TRBV28 and TRBJ1-6; TRBD1 is a possible D gene (5 bases). The CDR3 is made up of 14 amino acids. Germline CDR1 reads MDHEN; CDR2 reads SYDVKM. V was trimmed by 2 bases and J by 11 bases, leaving 13 bases between them. The CDR3 reads CASSLLGGRTPLHF. CDR3 DNA: TGTGCCAGCAGTTTACTCGGGGGGAGGACACCCCTCCACTTT.

The chain recombines TRBV9 with TRBJ2-2; 12 bases align to TRBD2. CDR1 is SGDLS, CDR2 YYNGEE, per germline. V gave up 4 bases and J gave up 7 bases; unmatched junction bases: 8. The CDR3 loop spans 16 amino acids. The CDR3 DNA reads as TGTGCCAGCAGCCCAACTCTAGCGGGGGGGATCGGGGAGCTGTTTTTT. Residues: CASSPTLAGGIGELFF.

The chain employs TRBV7-9 and TRBJ1-2; 7 bases align to TRBD1. V was clipped by 11 bases and J by 8 bases; unmatched bases: 17. The CDR3 has 14 residues. Germline V gives CDR1 SEHNR, CDR2 FQNEAQ (reference sequence). CDR3 nucleotide sequence: TGTGCCGCTTATTCATCGGAGGGGGCGCAAGGCTACACCTTC. Its translation: CAAYSSEGAQGYTF.

This clone appeared once. The CDR3 protein is CAWRPGGGNTQYF. The CDR3 DNA reads as TGTGCCTGGAGACCCGGAGGAGGGAATACGCAGTATTTT. The J gene is TRBJ2-3, the V gene TRBV30; D might be TRBD2 (6 bases). Trimming left V 3 bases short and J 7 bases short, with 14 bases between. The germline gives CDR1 GTSNPN, CDR2 SVGIG (reference sequence). This CDR3 has 13 residues.

The genes are TRBV4-2 and TRBJ1-1, with TRBD1 matching 8 bases. J was trimmed by 7 bases and V by 1 base; bases with no gene match: 5. CDR1 and CDR2 from the germline V gene are LGHNA and YNFKEQ. The CDR3 has 14 residues. The CDR3 DNA is TGTGCCAGCAGCCAAGCCCCAACAGGGGGTGAAGCTTTCTTT. Its protein product is CASSQAPTGGEAFF.

The chain joins TRBV29-1 to TRBJ2-1; no firm D call. The ends were cut back, 4 bases at V and 4 bases at J, with 8 bases in the middle. This CDR3 has 12 amino acids. The V gene's germline CDR1 is SQVTM and CDR2 ANQGSEA. CDR3 protein: CSVVPGYNEQFF. CDR3 DNA sequence: TGCAGCGTTGTTCCCGGGTACAATGAGCAGTTCTTC.

CDR3 DNA: TGTGCCAGCAGTTCCCTCGCTCTTGAGGGAAGGCTGTTTTTT. This sequence encodes CASSSLALEGRLFF. J is TRBJ2-2 and V is TRBV27; TRBD2 might be the D (5 bases). V lost 4 bases and J lost 13, with 19 bases in between. CDR1 MNHEY and CDR2 SMNVEV come from the germline V gene (reference sequence). This CDR3 is built from 14 residues.

The chain's CDR3 is CASSTPGRGEGQQYF. The CDR3, as DNA: TGTGCCAGTAGTACTCCAGGGAGGGGAGAGGGACAGCAGTACTTC. This sequence joins TRBV19 and TRBJ2-7, with 7 bases matching TRBD2. V shed 4 bases and J 8 bases; nucleotides not matched to a gene: 14. Germline V lookup: CDR1 LNHDA, CDR2 SQIVND (reference sequence). The CDR3 runs 15 residues.

The genes are TRBV6-6 and TRBJ1-2; 7 bases are shared with TRBD1. Losses at the gene ends were 5 bases for V and 7 bases for J; bases not matched to a gene: 10. Looked up from germline, CDR1 is MNHNY and CDR2 is SVGAGI (reference sequence). The CDR3 has 14 amino acids. The CDR3 DNA follows: TGTGCCAGCAGTCCTGGACAGGACTCGACTGGCTACACCTTC. Encoded protein: CASSPGQDSTGYTF.

V is TRBV29-1 and J is TRBJ2-7; D might be TRBD1 (7 bases). Germline CDR1 and CDR2: SQVTM and ANQGSEA. V lost 4 bases to trimming and J lost 1 base, with 14 bases between them. The CDR3 has 14 amino acids. CDR3 loop: CSVVRGTASYEQYF. CDR3 sequence (DNA): TGCAGCGTTGTGCGCGGGACAGCGTCCTACGAGCAGTACTTC.

The chain has TRBV12-5 and TRBJ1-6; no clear D gene. The CDR3 consists of 15 residues. V lost 6 bases to trimming and J lost 6 bases, with 15 bases between them. From germline, CDR1 is LGHNT and CDR2 FRNRAP. CDR3 DNA sequence: TGTGCTAGTGGACTTCGCCGGGATTCTAATTCACCCCTCCACTTT. Translated: CASGLRRDSNSPLHF.

The chain has TRBV10-3 and TRBJ2-7; D remains ambiguous. The CDR3 length is 16 residues. The ends were cut back, 0 bases at V and 0 bases at J, with 12 bases in the middle. CDR1 and CDR2 from the germline V gene are ENHRY and SYGVKD. The CDR3 DNA reads TGTGCCATCAGTGAGTCGACCAGGTCATTCTCCTACGAGCAGTACTTC. Translation: CAISESTRSFSYEQYF.

The rearrangement uses TRBV7-2 and TRBJ2-1; possibly TRBD2 for D (5 bases). There are 15 residues in the CDR3. CDR1 SGHTA and CDR2 FQGNSA come from the germline V gene. The ends were cut back, 4 bases at V and 0 bases at J, with 10 bases in the middle. The CDR3 DNA follows: TGTGCCAGCAGCTCAACTGGGAGCTCCTACAATGAGCAGTTCTTC. Protein: CASSSTGSSYNEQFF.

The chain is built from TRBV6-4 and TRBJ2-1; TRBD1 is a possible D gene (6 bases). The CDR3 totals 15 residues. Per germline, CDR1 MRHNA and CDR2 SNTAGT. Trimming took off 4 bases at V and 0 bases at J, with 10 bases between the two ends. CDR3 in amino acids: CASSADRSSYNEQFF. Here the CDR3 DNA reads TGTGCCAGCAGTGCCGACAGGAGCTCCTACAATGAGCAGTTCTTC.

This clone was detected only a few times. The J gene is TRBJ2-1, the V gene TRBV5-6; 8 positions agree with TRBD2. V was clipped by 4 bases and J by 7 bases; unmatched bases: 13. This CDR3 contains 16 residues. From germline, CDR1 is SGHDT and CDR2 YYEEEE. Here the CDR3 reads CASSPWDSGVTNEQFF. CDR3 bases: TGTGCCAGCAGCCCCTGGGATAGCGGGGTCACGAATGAGCAGTTCTTC.

The V call is TRBV4-1, the J call TRBJ2-2, with 7 bases aligning to TRBD2. The germline V gene encodes CDR1 MGHRA and CDR2 YSYEKL. With 0 bases clipped from V and 12 bases from J, the junction kept 4 bases outside the gene matches. The CDR3 is 13 residues long. The CDR3 DNA sequence: TGCGCCAGCAGCCAAGAAGTGGGAGGGAAGCTGTTTTTT. Its protein is CASSQEVGGKLFF.

This sequence joins TRBV18 and TRBJ1-1; D not certain. Looked up from germline, CDR1 is KGHSH and CDR2 is LQKENI. The CDR3 spans 15 residues. Trimming stripped 1 base from V and 3 bases from J, with 12 bases between. The CDR3 loop reads CASSPRKREHTEAFF. Written as DNA, the CDR3 is TGTGCCAGCTCACCACGGAAGAGGGAACACACTGAAGCTTTCTTT.

CDR3 sequence (DNA): TGTGCCAGCAGTTACTCGACGGGACAGAGGGCCTACGAGCAGTACTTC. It translates to CASSYSTGQRAYEQYF. V usage is TRBV6-5 and J usage is TRBJ2-7; 7 bases map to TRBD1. V lost 0 bases and J lost 2; bases outside the gene matches: 7. The CDR3 is made up of 16 amino acids. Germline CDR1 and CDR2: MNHEY and SVGAGI.

V gene TRBV7-3 combines with J gene TRBJ2-5; possibly TRBD1 for D (5 bases). Germline V gene lookup returns CDR1 SGHTA and CDR2 FQGTGA. The CDR3 has 15 residues. Trimming took off 1 base at V and 5 bases at J, with 14 bases between the two ends. In DNA form, the CDR3 reads TGTGCCAGCAGCTTAAGGGCAGGGCGATTGGAGACCCAGTACTTC. Translated, it gives CASSLRAGRLETQYF.

CDR3 nucleotides: TGTGCCAGCAGCTCGTCCGGGTTTAGCAATCAGCCCCAGCATTTT. It translates to CASSSSGFSNQPQHF. The chain employs TRBV5-6 and TRBJ1-5; no definite D call. CDR3 length equals 15 residues. Germline CDR1 reads SGHDT; CDR2 reads YYEEEE. The V and J ends lost 3 bases and 0 bases respectively, with 10 bases between them.